The 10 T cell receptor beta chains in this list originate from one sample, sequenced in a study of technical replicates of blood from a handful of donors. TCRdb's copy holds only in-frame clones and misses some; the assay was immunoSEQ multiplex PCR. Among about 70,000 clones listed, 85% to 95% were seen once. The sequenced material came from T cells isolated from PBMCs. These receptors all come from a human donor in good health.

The V call is TRBV15, the J call TRBJ2-1; 7 bases line up with TRBD2. The length of the CDR3 is 14 residues. CDR1 and CDR2 (germline): LNHNV, YYDKDF (reference sequence). J was trimmed by 12 bases and V by 0 bases; bases with no gene match: 8. CDR3 in DNA: TGTGCCACCAGCAGAGATAGAGGGAGGGTTCGGCAGTTCTTC. Translated, it gives CATSRDRGRVRQFF.

This chain links TRBV5-1 with TRBJ2-7; D is possibly TRBD1 (5 bases). Germline V gene data show CDR1 as SGHRS and CDR2 as YFSETQ. This CDR3 is built from 13 residues. The V end lost 6 bases, the J end lost 4 bases, and 14 bases lay between the germline ends. The CDR3 DNA reads as TGCGCCAGCAAGCAGGGAAACAATTACGAGCAGTACTTC. Its protein is CASKQGNNYEQYF.

The DNA of the CDR3 is TGTGCCAGTAGTATAGGAAGCGGGCAAAGCTCCTACGAGCAGTACTTC. Translating it yields CASSIGSGQSSYEQYF. This chain connects TRBV19 to TRBJ2-7; possible D gene TRBD2, 6 bases. Looked up from germline, CDR1 is LNHDA and CDR2 is SQIVND (reference sequence). The CDR3 contains 16 residues. V was cut by 1 base and J by 0 bases, with 13 bases left in between.

The rearrangement joins TRBV4-2 to TRBJ1-1; possible D gene TRBD1, 5 bases. The CDR3 loop spans 13 amino acids. Germline V gene lookup returns CDR1 LGHNA and CDR2 YNFKEQ. V lost 4 bases, J lost 11 bases, and 17 bases lay in between. This CDR3 is CASSPGTFTGAFF. The DNA of the CDR3 is TGTGCCAGCAGCCCCGGGACTTTCACCGGGGCTTTCTTT.

The rearrangement links TRBV10-3 to TRBJ1-4; D might be TRBD1 (5 bases). The V end was cut by 3 bases, the J end by 0 bases, with 11 bases between. The CDR3 has 16 amino acids. The V gene's germline CDR1 is ENHRY and CDR2 SYGVKD. CDR3 DNA: TGTGCCATCAGTGACGGGGGGTCCCCAACTAATGAAAAACTGTTTTTT. Translated: CAISDGGSPTNEKLFF.

The CDR3 sequence is CASSLPGLAGGQGGEQFF. CDR3 coding DNA: TGTGCCAGCAGCTTGCCGGGACTAGCGGGAGGGCAGGGAGGTGAGCAGTTCTTC. The rearrangement links TRBV5-4 to TRBJ2-1; 16 bases line up with TRBD2. Germline assignment: CDR1 SGHNT and CDR2 YYREEE (reference sequence). The V and J ends lost 1 base and 9 bases, in that order; junction bases with no gene match: 10. CDR3 size: 18 residues.

The V and J genes are TRBV5-1 and TRBJ1-3; D perhaps matches TRBD1 (5 bases). The CDR3 totals 17 residues. CDR1 is SGHRS and CDR2 is YFSETQ in the germline V gene. Trimming shortened V by 2 bases and J by 0 bases, and 15 bases separated the two germline ends. CDR3 loop: CASSLEQAASSGNTIYF. The CDR3 DNA sequence: TGCGCCAGCAGCTTAGAACAGGCCGCCTCCTCTGGAAACACCATATATTTT.

The genes are TRBV4-1 and TRBJ1-3, with a weak D call TRBD1 (5 bases). CDR1 is MGHRA and CDR2 is YSYEKL in the germline V gene. Trimming took 1 base from V and 7 from J, leaving 17 bases between them. The CDR3 is 16 residues long. The CDR3 bases are TGCGCCAGCAGCCAAGTCATCAGGGATGGTGGGAACACCATATATTTT. It encodes CASSQVIRDGGNTIYF.

This chain joins TRBV7-3 and TRBJ2-7; D not resolved. Germline lookup yields CDR1 SGHTA and CDR2 FQGTGA. V dropped 4 bases and J dropped 6 bases, with 13 bases sitting between them. CDR3 length: 13 residues. The CDR3 DNA sequence: TGTGCCAGCAGCTCAGGCCCCGTATCCGAGCAGTACTTC. Protein sequence: CASSSGPVSEQYF.

This clone was counted once. J is TRBJ1-5 and V is TRBV27; maybe TRBD1 (6 bases). Trimming shortened V by 7 bases and J by 3 bases, and 10 bases separated the two germline ends. This CDR3 spans 13 amino acids. Germline V gives CDR1 MNHEY, CDR2 SMNVEV (reference sequence). CDR3 bases: TGTGCCAGCAAAACAGGGTACAATCAGCCCCAGCATTTT. It specifies CASKTGYNQPQHF.